This TCR beta chain is drawn from a study of blood T cell repertoires in COVID-19. The overall study: Samples representing acute and convalescent COVID-19 were sourced from the United States, Italy and Spain. Sources were T cells, B-cell-depleted T cells, or PBMCs; the material itself was cDNA or gDNA.

Original handling: Amplification of reference gene primers provided the estimated nucleated cell counts. TCRdb keeps only in-frame clones here, not all; method: immunoSEQ multiplex PCR. V, J and clone size derive from that table, while D and trimming were established from the DNA sequence. The sample has about 260,000 clones, 84% seen once. A note on this clone: Other DNA sequences of this sample code for an identical CDR3.

The sample comprised peripheral blood. This sequence originates from a man aged 60 to 75 with acute or convalescent COVID-19.

The CDR3 nucleotides read TGCAGCGTTGGGTTCAGGTTCTATGGCTACACCTTC. This sequence encodes CSVGFRFYGYTF. V and J are TRBV29-1 and TRBJ1-2; no definite D call. Trimming removed 4 bases at V and 4 bases at J, with 10 bases between. CDR1 is SQVTM and CDR2 is ANQGSEA in the germline V gene. This CDR3 contains 12 residues.